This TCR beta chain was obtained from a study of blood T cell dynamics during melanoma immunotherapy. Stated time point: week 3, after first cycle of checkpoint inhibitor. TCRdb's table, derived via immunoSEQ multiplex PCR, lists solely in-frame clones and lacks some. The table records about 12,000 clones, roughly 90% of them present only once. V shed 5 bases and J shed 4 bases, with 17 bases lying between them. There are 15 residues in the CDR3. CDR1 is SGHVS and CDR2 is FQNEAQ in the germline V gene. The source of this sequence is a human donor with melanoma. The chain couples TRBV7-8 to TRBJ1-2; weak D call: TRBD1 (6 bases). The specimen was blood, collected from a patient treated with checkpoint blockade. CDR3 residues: CASSPPTGRSYGYTF. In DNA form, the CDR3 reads TGTGCCAGCAGCCCGCCGACAGGCCGCTCCTATGGCTACACCTTC.